A single T cell receptor beta chain is shown here with its context. The CDR3 spans 13 residues. With UMIs, 5'RACE template switching was used to make TCR beta cDNA. Using the 5' RACE reads, TCRdb records one entry per CDR3 protein without DNA. Its clone listing holds 150,000 or so distinct CDR3 sequences. The sample belongs to a study of T cells expressing NK-cell markers. Study-level information: Among the eight sequenced donors, seven tested HCMV-seropositive and one tested seronegative.

The V and J genes are TRBV12-3 or TRBV12-4 and TRBJ2-5; the D call of TRBD1 rests on TCRdb alone, since no DNA is present to check it. The sample was blood T cells: a sorted CD56 or NKG2C T cell subset, CD4+ or CD8+ T cells, or bulk PBMC T cells (not recorded which). The TCR sequence derives from a woman between 18 and 70 years old in good health. CDR3 amino acids: CASSLSQGETQYF.